This TCR beta chain stems from a study of shared clonotypes between healthy human individuals. Authors' processing steps: Filtering differed because ImmunoSEQ produced junction-only sequences that carried no quality scores. Libraries were prepared by immunoSEQ multiplex PCR; TCRdb keeps only in-frame clonotypes and omits some of them. Clone size and the V and J calls come from that table; the DNA yielded D and trimming. The table has just over 2,000,000 clones, approximately 94% seen once. The naive CD8 fraction comprised CD45RO-negative cells positively selected for CCR7 and excluded terminally differentiated effector memory CD45RA+ cells. Between the trimmed V and J ends, which lost 6 bases and 8 bases, there was a span of 8 bases. Germline lookup yields CDR1 SNHLY and CDR2 FYNNEI. This CDR3 is 10 amino acids long.

This chain connects TRBV2 to TRBJ2-7; no definite D call. The TCR was taken from a man younger than 30 in good health. Sequencing was performed on naive CD8+ T cells sorted from blood. Here the CDR3 DNA reads TGTGCCAGCAGGCAGCAGAAGCAGTACTTC. It is translated as CASRQQKQYF.